These T cell receptor beta chains were read from a single sample in a study of T-cell memory formation after mild COVID-19. MiXCR was run by TCRdb on the 5' RACE reads, yielding one entry per CDR3 protein. The sample holds around 110,000 distinct CDR3 sequences; 14% are singletons and the top ten take less than 40%. Sequenced sample: PBMCs or a T cell subset sorted from them (not recorded which). These receptors all come from a man younger than 35 who had mild COVID-19 (a few samples of this study predate the infection). Cell type and time point are not known. Both conserved end residues are part of each CDR3. A D gene is named only where the DNA matches it firmly. Rows give clone size only sometimes, using once, few, many, or a class for an expanded clone.

D gene	clone size	V gene	J gene	CDR3 protein	CDR3 DNA
-	few	TRBV4-1	TRBJ1-4	CASSQDRSANEKLFF	TGCGCCAGCAGCCAAGATCGGTCGGCTAATGAAAAACTGTTTTTT
TRBD1	few	TRBV29-1	TRBJ1-1	CSVAGTGDTEAFF	TGCAGCGTTGCCGGGACAGGGGACACTGAAGCTTTCTTT
TRBD1	-	TRBV19	TRBJ1-1	CASSIGRGDTEAFF	TGTGCCAGTAGTATAGGCAGGGGGGACACTGAAGCTTTCTTT
-	-	TRBV4-3	TRBJ1-2	CASSQSDGRPGTF	TGCGCCAGCAGCCAGTCGGACGGACGCCCGGGAACCTTC
-	-	TRBV7-8	TRBJ1-4	CASSFYPGAEKLFF	TGTGCCAGCAGCTTTTACCCGGGCGCGGAAAAACTGTTTTTT
-	-	TRBV4-2	TRBJ1-1	CASSQVTGIEGTEAFF	TGTGCCAGCAGCCAAGTGACGGGCATAGAGGGCACTGAAGCTTTCTTT
-	-	TRBV7-9	TRBJ2-1	CASSLEVTGAGREQFF	TGTGCCAGCAGCTTAGAGGTGACAGGTGCTGGGAGAGAGCAGTTCTTC
-	few	TRBV7-2	TRBJ2-1	CASSLSFGVYNEQFF	TGTGCCAGCAGCTTAAGTTTCGGGGTTTACAATGAGCAGTTCTTC
-	few	TRBV20-1	TRBJ2-7	CSARDQSRTGPYEQYF	TGCAGTGCTAGAGACCAAAGCCGGACGGGACCCTACGAGCAGTACTTC
-	few	TRBV5-1	TRBJ2-1	CASSLAATEQFF	TGCGCCAGCAGCTTGGCGGCGACTGAGCAGTTCTTC
-	-	TRBV7-6	TRBJ1-2	CASSLGQNDGYTF	TGTGCCAGCAGCTTAGGCCAGAACGATGGCTACACCTTC
-	-	TRBV7-9	TRBJ2-5	CASSSPPAREETQYF	TGTGCCAGCAGCTCCCCTCCGGCCAGGGAAGAGACCCAGTACTTC
TRBD1	-	TRBV18	TRBJ2-5	CASSGPGQGIKETQYF	TGTGCCAGCTCAGGCCCGGGACAGGGGATAAAAGAGACCCAGTACTTC
TRBD1	few	TRBV5-1	TRBJ1-2	CASSQEPGTGGGGYTF	TGCGCCAGCAGCCAAGAGCCAGGGACAGGGGGAGGTGGCTACACCTTC
-	-	TRBV12-3/TRBV12-4	TRBJ2-1	CASSLAGEWFF	TGTGCCAGCAGTTTAGCCGGGGAGTGGTTCTTC
TRBD2	few	TRBV20-1	TRBJ2-3	CSARDLAGLTDTQYF	TGCAGTGCTAGAGATTTAGCGGGGCTCACAGATACGCAGTATTTT
-	-	TRBV7-7	TRBJ2-2	CASTDTGELFF	TGTGCTAGCACCGACACCGGGGAGCTGTTTTTT
-	-	TRBV4-1	TRBJ1-2	CASSQTNTHNYGYTF	TGCGCCAGCAGCCAAACGAACACGCATAACTATGGCTACACCTTC
TRBD1	few	TRBV2	TRBJ2-2	CASSWTGRGTGELFF	TGTGCCAGCAGCTGGACAGGAAGGGGCACCGGGGAGCTGTTTTTT
TRBD1	few	TRBV12-5	TRBJ1-2	CASGLATGSGYTF	TGTGCTAGTGGTTTGGCGACAGGGTCCGGCTACACCTTC
-	few	TRBV7-8	TRBJ1-2	CASSPGSYNYGYTF	TGTGCCAGCAGCCCCGGCAGCTACAACTATGGCTACACCTTC
-	few	TRBV7-2	TRBJ2-7	CASSLDSGQTYEQYF	TGTGCCAGCAGCTTAGATTCTGGGCAGACCTACGAGCAGTACTTC
-	-	TRBV27	TRBJ2-1	CASGLLAKGGNEQFF	TGTGCCAGCGGCCTCCTTGCGAAGGGGGGAAATGAGCAGTTCTTC
TRBD1	few	TRBV6-5	TRBJ1-2	CASSYARQGGYTF	TGTGCCAGCAGTTACGCGAGACAGGGGGGCTACACCTTC
-	many	TRBV29-1	TRBJ2-5	CSAPGHNQETQYF	TGCAGCGCTCCGGGACACAACCAAGAGACCCAGTACTTC
-	many	TRBV6-5	TRBJ2-5	CASKGGVGETQYF	TGTGCCAGCAAGGGGGGCGTTGGTGAGACCCAGTACTTC
TRBD1	-	TRBV2	TRBJ1-1	CASSVQGENTEAFF	TGTGCCAGCAGTGTACAGGGGGAGAACACTGAAGCTTTCTTT
TRBD2	-	TRBV6-5	TRBJ2-5	CASSPLAGGLQETQYF	TGTGCCAGCAGCCCCCTAGCGGGGGGTCTACAAGAGACCCAGTACTTC
-	many	TRBV10-1	TRBJ2-3	CASSASGTDTQYF	TGCGCCAGCAGTGCAAGCGGCACAGATACGCAGTATTTT
TRBD1	-	TRBV7-9	TRBJ2-7	CASGINRGNPYEQYF	TGTGCCAGCGGGATAAACAGGGGGAACCCCTACGAGCAGTACTTC
-	-	TRBV5-8	TRBJ2-5	CASSLISSGRETQYF	TGTGCCAGCAGCTTAATATCCAGCGGGCGAGAGACCCAGTACTTC
-	few	TRBV12-3/TRBV12-4	TRBJ2-2	CASTHLFTGELFF	TGTGCCAGCACCCACCTATTCACCGGGGAGCTGTTTTTT
-	-	TRBV12-3/TRBV12-4	TRBJ1-5	CASSSEVGENQPQHF	TGTGCCAGCTCAAGCGAAGTTGGGGAAAATCAGCCCCAGCATTTT
-	many	TRBV12-3/TRBV12-4	TRBJ2-1	CASSMTGEQGVNEQFF	TGTGCCAGCAGTATGACAGGTGAACAGGGAGTCAATGAGCAGTTCTTC
-	few	TRBV4-1	TRBJ1-2	CASSRVGRGPYGYTF	TGCGCCAGCAGCCGGGTGGGCAGAGGACCCTATGGCTACACCTTC
-	few	TRBV5-1	TRBJ2-1	CASSLDPYRSYNEQFF	TGCGCCAGCAGCTTGGATCCCTACCGTTCCTACAATGAGCAGTTCTTC
-	few	TRBV20-1	TRBJ2-7	CSTQGEGGYEQYF	TGCAGTACCCAGGGAGAAGGCGGCTACGAGCAGTACTTC
-	-	TRBV20-1	TRBJ2-5	CSASGEQETQYF	TGCAGTGCTAGTGGGGAGCAAGAGACCCAGTACTTC
TRBD1	few	TRBV5-1	TRBJ2-7	CASSLDQQGRSSYEQYF	TGCGCCAGCAGCTTGGACCAACAGGGGCGTTCCTCCTACGAGCAGTACTTC
-	-	TRBV4-1	TRBJ1-2	CASSQDERGNYGYTF	TGCGCCAGCAGCCAAGATGAAAGGGGCAACTATGGCTACACCTTC
-	few	TRBV5-1	TRBJ1-2	CASSDPDTNYGYTF	TGCGCCAGCAGCGACCCGGACACTAACTATGGCTACACCTTC
TRBD2	-	TRBV7-2	TRBJ2-5	CASSSLAGAETQYF	TGTGCCAGCAGCTCACTAGCGGGGGCAGAGACCCAGTACTTC
TRBD2	many	TRBV2	TRBJ2-1	CASNYPSGGNNEQFF	TGTGCCAGCAACTACCCTAGCGGGGGGAACAATGAGCAGTTCTTC
-	-	TRBV27	TRBJ1-1	CASSLIRGREAFF	TGTGCCAGCAGTTTAATACGGGGGAGGGAAGCTTTCTTT